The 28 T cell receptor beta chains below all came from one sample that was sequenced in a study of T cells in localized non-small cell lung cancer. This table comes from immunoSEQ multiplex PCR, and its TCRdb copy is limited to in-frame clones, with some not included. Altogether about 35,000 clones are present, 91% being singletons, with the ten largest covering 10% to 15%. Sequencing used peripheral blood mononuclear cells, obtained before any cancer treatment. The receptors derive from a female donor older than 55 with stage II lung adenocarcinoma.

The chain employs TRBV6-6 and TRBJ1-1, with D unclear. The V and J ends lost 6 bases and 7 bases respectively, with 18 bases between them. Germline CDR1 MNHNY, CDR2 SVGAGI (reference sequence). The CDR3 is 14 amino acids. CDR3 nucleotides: TGTGCCAGCAGCAACGATAATAACGGGGTTGAAGCTTTCTTT. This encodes CASSNDNNGVEAFF.

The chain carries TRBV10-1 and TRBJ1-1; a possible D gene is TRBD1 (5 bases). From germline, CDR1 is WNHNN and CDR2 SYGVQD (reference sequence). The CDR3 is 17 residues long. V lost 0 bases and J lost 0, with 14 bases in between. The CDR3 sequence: CASSESGGLLMNTEAFF. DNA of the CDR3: TGCGCCAGCAGTGAGTCGGGGGGTCTACTAATGAACACTGAAGCTTTCTTT.

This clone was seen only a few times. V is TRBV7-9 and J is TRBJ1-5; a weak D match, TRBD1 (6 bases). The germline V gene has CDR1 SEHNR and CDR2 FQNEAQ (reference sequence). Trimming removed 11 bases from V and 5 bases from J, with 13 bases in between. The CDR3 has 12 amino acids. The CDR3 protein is CAGTTGDQPQHF. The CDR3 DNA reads TGTGCCGGCACGACAGGTGATCAGCCCCAGCATTTT.

CDR3 sequence reads: CASSQEGQGEETQYF. CDR3 DNA: TGCGCCAGCAGCCAAGAGGGACAGGGTGAAGAGACCCAGTACTTC. The chain links TRBV4-3 to TRBJ2-5, with 9 bases fitting TRBD1. Looked up from germline, CDR1 is LGHNA and CDR2 is YSLEER. The length of the CDR3 is 15 residues. V trimming: 0 bases; J trimming: 3 bases; junction bases outside the gene matches: 2.

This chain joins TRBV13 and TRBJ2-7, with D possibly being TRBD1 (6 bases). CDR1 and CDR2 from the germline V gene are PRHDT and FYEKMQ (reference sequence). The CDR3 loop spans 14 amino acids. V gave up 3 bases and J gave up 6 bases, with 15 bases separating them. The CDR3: CASSLEGGLREQYF. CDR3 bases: TGTGCCAGCAGCTTGGAAGGGGGTCTCCGCGAGCAGTACTTC.

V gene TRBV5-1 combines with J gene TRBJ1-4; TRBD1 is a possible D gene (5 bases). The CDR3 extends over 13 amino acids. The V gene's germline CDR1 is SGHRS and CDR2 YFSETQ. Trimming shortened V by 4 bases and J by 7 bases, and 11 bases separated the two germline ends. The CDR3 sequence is CASSQGPTEKLFF. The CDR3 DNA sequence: TGCGCCAGCAGCCAGGGACCGACTGAAAAACTGTTTTTT.

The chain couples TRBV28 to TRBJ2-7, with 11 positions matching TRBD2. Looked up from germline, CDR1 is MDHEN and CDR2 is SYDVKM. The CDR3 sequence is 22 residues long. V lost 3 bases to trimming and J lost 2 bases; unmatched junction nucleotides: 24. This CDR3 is CASSFPLSATSLAGGKAYEQYF. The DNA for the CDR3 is TGTGCCAGCAGTTTCCCCCTATCGGCCACATCATTAGCGGGGGGGAAAGCCTACGAGCAGTACTTC.

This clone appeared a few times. The CDR3 DNA is TGTGCCAGCTCACCAGGGGACAGGGGGGCTGAAGCTTTCTTT. This translates into CASSPGDRGAEAFF. The chain recombines TRBV18 with TRBJ1-1; 11 positions match TRBD1. CDR1 is KGHSH and CDR2 is LQKENI in the germline V gene. With V trimmed by 2 bases and J by 6 bases, 2 bases remained unmatched. The CDR3 covers 14 residues.

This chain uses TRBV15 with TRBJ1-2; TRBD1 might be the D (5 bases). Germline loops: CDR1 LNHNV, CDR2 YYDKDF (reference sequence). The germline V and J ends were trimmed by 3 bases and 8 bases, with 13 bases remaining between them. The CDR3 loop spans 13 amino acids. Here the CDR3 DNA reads TGTGCCACCAGCAGGAATCAGGGTAGCGGCTACACCTTC. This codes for CATSRNQGSGYTF.

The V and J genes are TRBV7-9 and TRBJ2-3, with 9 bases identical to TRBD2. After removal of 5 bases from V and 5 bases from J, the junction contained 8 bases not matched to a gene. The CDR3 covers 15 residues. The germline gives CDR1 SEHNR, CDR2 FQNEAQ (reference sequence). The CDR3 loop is CASSTSGRNVDTQYF. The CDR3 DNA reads TGTGCCAGCAGCACGAGCGGGAGGAATGTAGATACGCAGTATTTT.

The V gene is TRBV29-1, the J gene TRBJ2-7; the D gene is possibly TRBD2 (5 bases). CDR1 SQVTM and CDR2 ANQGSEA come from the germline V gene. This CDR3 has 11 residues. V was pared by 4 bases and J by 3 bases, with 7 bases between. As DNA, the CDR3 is TGCAGCGTTGTTCGGGACTACGAGCAGTACTTC. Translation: CSVVRDYEQYF.

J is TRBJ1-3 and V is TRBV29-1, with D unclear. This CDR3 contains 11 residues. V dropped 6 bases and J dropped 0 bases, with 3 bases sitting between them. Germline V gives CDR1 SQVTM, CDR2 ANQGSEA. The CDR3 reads CSVNSGNTIYF. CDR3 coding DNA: TGCAGCGTAAACTCTGGAAACACCATATATTTT.

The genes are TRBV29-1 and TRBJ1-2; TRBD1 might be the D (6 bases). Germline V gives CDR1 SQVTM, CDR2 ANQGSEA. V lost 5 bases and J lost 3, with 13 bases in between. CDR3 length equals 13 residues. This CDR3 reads CSVKQGVDYGYTF. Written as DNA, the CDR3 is TGCAGCGTTAAACAGGGTGTGGACTATGGCTACACCTTC.

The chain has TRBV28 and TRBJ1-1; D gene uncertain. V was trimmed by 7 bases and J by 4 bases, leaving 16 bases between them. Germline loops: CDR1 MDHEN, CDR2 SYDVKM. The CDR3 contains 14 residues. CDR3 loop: CASTSGVGSTEAFF. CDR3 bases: TGTGCCAGCACCTCTGGCGTGGGGTCCACTGAAGCTTTCTTT.

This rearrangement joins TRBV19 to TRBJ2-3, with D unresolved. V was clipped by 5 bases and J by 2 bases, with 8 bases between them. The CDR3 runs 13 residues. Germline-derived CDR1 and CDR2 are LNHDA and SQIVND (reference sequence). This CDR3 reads CASSFTITDTQYF. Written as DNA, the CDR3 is TGTGCCAGTAGTTTTACTATCACAGATACGCAGTATTTT.

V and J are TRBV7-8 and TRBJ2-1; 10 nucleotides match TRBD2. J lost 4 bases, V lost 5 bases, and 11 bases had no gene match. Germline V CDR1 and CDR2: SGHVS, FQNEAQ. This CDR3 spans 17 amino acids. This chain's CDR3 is CASSLVRTSGFYNEQFF. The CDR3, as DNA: TGTGCCAGCAGCCTGGTTCGGACTAGCGGATTTTACAATGAGCAGTTCTTC.

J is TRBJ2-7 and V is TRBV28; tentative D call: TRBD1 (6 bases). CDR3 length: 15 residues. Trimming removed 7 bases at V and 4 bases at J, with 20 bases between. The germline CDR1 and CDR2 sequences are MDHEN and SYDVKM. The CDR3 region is CASITATGSRYEQYF. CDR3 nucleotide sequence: TGTGCCAGCATCACCGCCACAGGGTCTCGGTACGAGCAGTACTTC. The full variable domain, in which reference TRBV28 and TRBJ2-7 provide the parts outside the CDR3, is DVKVTQSSRYLVKRTGEKVFLECVQDMDHENMFWYRQDPGLGLRLIYFSYDVKMKEKGDIPEGYSVSREKKERFSLILESASTNQTSMYLCASITATGSRYEQYFGPGTRLTVT.

The CDR3 region has the DNA TGTGCCAGCAGTTTCATCCTGGGACAGAATCGAGCTTTCTTT. It codes for CASSFILGQNRAFF. The chain carries TRBV28 and TRBJ1-1, with 7 bases matching TRBD1. This CDR3 contains 14 residues. In germline, CDR1 is MDHEN, CDR2 SYDVKM. V trimming: 3 bases; J trimming: 10 bases; junction bases outside the gene matches: 11.

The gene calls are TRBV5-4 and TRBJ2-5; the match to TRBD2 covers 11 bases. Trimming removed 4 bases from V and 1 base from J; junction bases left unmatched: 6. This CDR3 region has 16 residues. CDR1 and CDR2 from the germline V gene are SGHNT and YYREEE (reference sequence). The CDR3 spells CASSLLAGGPQETQYF. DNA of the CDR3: TGTGCCAGCAGCCTATTAGCGGGGGGGCCCCAAGAGACCCAGTACTTC.

The CDR3 DNA is TGTGCCAGCAGCCCCACCTCGGGAGAGCAGTACTTC. Protein sequence: CASSPTSGEQYF. The chain uses TRBV7-3 and TRBJ2-7; maybe TRBD2 (5 bases). Trimming stripped 5 bases from V and 7 bases from J, with 12 bases between. This CDR3 has 12 residues. The germline V gene encodes CDR1 SGHTA and CDR2 FQGTGA.

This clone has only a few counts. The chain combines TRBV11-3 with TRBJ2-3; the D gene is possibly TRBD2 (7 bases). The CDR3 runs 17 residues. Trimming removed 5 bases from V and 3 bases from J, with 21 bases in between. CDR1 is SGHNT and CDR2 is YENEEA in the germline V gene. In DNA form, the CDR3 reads TGTGCCAGCAGCCCAGGGGTTAGGCGGGAGTATACAGATACGCAGTATTTT. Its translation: CASSPGVRREYTDTQYF.

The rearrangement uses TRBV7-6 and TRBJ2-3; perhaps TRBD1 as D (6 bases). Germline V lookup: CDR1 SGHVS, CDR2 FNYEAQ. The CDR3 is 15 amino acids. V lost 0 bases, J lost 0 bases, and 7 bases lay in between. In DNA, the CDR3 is TGTGCCAGCAGCTTAGCAGGGGGAAGCACAGATACGCAGTATTTT. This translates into CASSLAGGSTDTQYF.

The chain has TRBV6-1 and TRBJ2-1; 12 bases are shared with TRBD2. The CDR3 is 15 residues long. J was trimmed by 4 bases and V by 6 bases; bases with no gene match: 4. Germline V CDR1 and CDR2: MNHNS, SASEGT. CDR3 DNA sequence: TGTGCCAGCAGCCTCGGACTAGCGGGGTACAATGAGCAGTTCTTC. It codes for CASSLGLAGYNEQFF.

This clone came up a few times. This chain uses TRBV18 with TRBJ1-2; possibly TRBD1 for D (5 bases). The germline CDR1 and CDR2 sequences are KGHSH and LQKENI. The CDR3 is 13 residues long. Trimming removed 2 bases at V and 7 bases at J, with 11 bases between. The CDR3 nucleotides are TGTGCCAGCTCACCAATTGGGGGGTCTGGCTACACCTTC. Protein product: CASSPIGGSGYTF.

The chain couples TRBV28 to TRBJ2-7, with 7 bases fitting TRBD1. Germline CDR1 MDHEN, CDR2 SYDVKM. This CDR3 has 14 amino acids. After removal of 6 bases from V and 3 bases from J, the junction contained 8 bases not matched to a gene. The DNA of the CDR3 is TGTGCCAGCAGGAGGGGGCGAGGTATCTACGAGCAGTACTTC. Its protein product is CASRRGRGIYEQYF.

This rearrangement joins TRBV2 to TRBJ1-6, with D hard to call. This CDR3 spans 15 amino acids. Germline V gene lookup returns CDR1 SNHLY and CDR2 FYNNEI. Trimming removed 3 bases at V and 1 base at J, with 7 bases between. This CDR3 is CASSDENSYNSPLHF. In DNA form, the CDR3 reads TGTGCCAGCAGTGATGAGAATTCCTATAATTCACCCCTCCACTTT.

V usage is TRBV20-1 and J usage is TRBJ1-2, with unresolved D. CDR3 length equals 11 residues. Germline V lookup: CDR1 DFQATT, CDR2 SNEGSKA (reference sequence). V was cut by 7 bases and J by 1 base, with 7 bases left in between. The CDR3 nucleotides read TGCAGTGGACTGGGTAACTATGGCTACACCTTC. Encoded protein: CSGLGNYGYTF.

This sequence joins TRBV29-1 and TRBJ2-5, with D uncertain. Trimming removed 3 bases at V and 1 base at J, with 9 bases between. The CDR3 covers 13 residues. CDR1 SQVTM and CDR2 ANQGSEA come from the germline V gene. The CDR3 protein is CSVEYGFQETQYF. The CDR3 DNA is TGCAGCGTTGAGTATGGGTTCCAAGAGACCCAGTACTTC.